The 20 T cell receptor beta chains below were found in one sample sequenced in a study. Amplification of TRBV12-4/TRBJ1-2 clonotypes used adaptor-ligated barcode primers. TCRdb re-called the multiplex PCR reads through MiXCR, storing one row per CDR3 protein. The sample holds hundreds of distinct CDR3 sequences, 4% to 5.5% seen once. Sequencing used naive CD4+ T cells sorted from blood. Subset in this sample: naive CD4+ T cells, CD4+CD45RA+CD25-. All receptors derive from a female donor with breast cancer.

This clonotype rates as medium-sized. The chain couples TRBV12-3 or TRBV12-4 to TRBJ1-2; possible D gene TRBD1, 5 bases. The CDR3 has 12 amino acids. V shed 4 bases and J shed 6 bases, with 9 bases lying between them. Here the CDR3 DNA reads TGTGCCAGCAGTTCAGGGTTCCATGGCTACACCTTC. It encodes CASSSGFHGYTF.

Judged by abundance, this clonotype is large. The J gene is TRBJ1-2, the V gene TRBV12-3 or TRBV12-4, with 9 bases lining up with TRBD1. V shed 6 bases, J shed 4 bases, and the junction held 9 bases outside the gene matches. The CDR3 loop spans 15 amino acids. The CDR3 here is CASRPGQGVGYGYTF. CDR3 in DNA: TGTGCCAGCAGGCCGGGACAGGGTGTCGGCTATGGCTACACCTTC.

This clonotype is categorized as medium-sized (0.01 to 0.1%). The V and J genes are TRBV12-3 or TRBV12-4 and TRBJ1-2; D unclear. Trimming cost V 5 bases and J 0 bases, with 10 bases left between them. The CDR3 loop spans 14 amino acids. As DNA, the CDR3 is TGTGCCAGCAGTCCGTCCGGCCCTAACTATGGCTACACCTTC. Translating gives CASSPSGPNYGYTF.

By proportion, this clonotype is large. This chain connects TRBV12-3 or TRBV12-4 to TRBJ1-2; the match to TRBD1 covers 7 bases. Trimming at V came to 6 bases and at J to 2 bases, leaving 3 bases not matched to a gene. CDR3 length equals 13 residues. The CDR3 reads CASSTGQNYGYTF. CDR3 coding DNA: TGTGCCAGCAGCACGGGACAGAACTATGGCTACACCTTC.

This clonotype is deemed medium-sized (0.01 to 0.1%). The chain uses TRBV12-3 or TRBV12-4 and TRBJ1-2, with 7 bases identical to TRBD1. The V gene end was trimmed by 5 bases and the J gene end by 4 bases; junction bases not matched to a gene: 13. The CDR3 runs to 16 residues. The CDR3 coding sequence is TGTGCCAGCAGTCTAGGCTCAGACAGGGAAGGCTATGGCTACACCTTC. Translated: CASSLGSDREGYGYTF.

In this sample, this clonotype is medium-sized. The chain has TRBV12-3 or TRBV12-4 and TRBJ1-2, with D unresolved. The CDR3 consists of 12 residues. V was shortened by 6 bases and J by 5 bases, with 10 bases between the two germline ends. DNA for the CDR3: TGTGCCAGCAGCTCGGTAGGGTATGGCTACACCTTC. Translating it yields CASSSVGYGYTF.

By sample share, this clonotype is medium-sized. This chain uses TRBV12-3 or TRBV12-4 with TRBJ1-2, with D perhaps matching TRBD1 (5 bases). Trimming left V 6 bases short and J 0 bases short, with 14 bases between. The CDR3 consists of 15 residues. The CDR3 reads CASSLQVSSNYGYTF. The CDR3, as DNA: TGTGCCAGCAGCTTACAGGTTTCATCTAACTATGGCTACACCTTC.

Of note for this clonotype: At one end, the junction sequence differs from germline, possibly due to a read error. This chain links TRBV12-3 or TRBV12-4 with TRBJ1-2; D is uncertain. This CDR3 is built from 15 residues. This CDR3 is CVSSFHTLANYGNTF. CDR3 sequence (DNA): TGTGTCAGCAGCTTCCATACGTTAGCTAACTATGGCAACACCTTC.

Sample share makes this clonotype medium-sized. The chain uses TRBV12-3 or TRBV12-4 and TRBJ1-2; D not certain. V dropped 4 bases and J dropped 2 bases, with 5 bases sitting between them. The length of the CDR3 is 12 residues. The CDR3 is CASSYSNYGYTF. CDR3 DNA sequence: TGTGCCAGCAGTTACAGCAACTATGGCTACACCTTC.

This clonotype rates as large. V gene TRBV12-3 or TRBV12-4 combines with J gene TRBJ1-2; D is undetermined. The CDR3 extends over 9 amino acids. V was trimmed by 11 bases and J by 2 bases, leaving 3 bases between them. CDR3 in DNA: TGTGCCGTGAACTATGGCTACACCTTC. It is translated as CAVNYGYTF.

This clonotype rates as medium-sized. V is TRBV12-3 or TRBV12-4 and J is TRBJ1-2; 7 nucleotides match TRBD1. The CDR3 is 15 residues long. V was clipped by 0 bases and J by 7 bases; unmatched bases: 8. The CDR3 sequence is CASSLALTGSGGYTF. In nucleotides, the CDR3 is TGTGCCAGCAGTTTAGCATTGACAGGGTCGGGTGGCTACACCTTC.

This clonotype is labeled as large. V usage is TRBV12-3 or TRBV12-4 and J usage is TRBJ1-2; 8 positions match TRBD1. The CDR3 sequence is 12 residues long. V shed 5 bases and J 9 bases; nucleotides not matched to a gene: 5. The CDR3 loop is CASSLGQASYTF. As DNA, the CDR3 is TGTGCCAGCAGTCTGGGACAGGCAAGCTACACCTTC.

This clonotype is classed as medium-sized (0.01 to 0.1%). The rearrangement uses TRBV12-3 or TRBV12-4 and TRBJ1-2, with D hard to call. CDR3 length: 13 residues. Trimming shortened V by 6 bases and J by 4 bases, and 12 bases separated the two germline ends. In nucleotides, the CDR3 is TGTGCCAGCAGCCTGACTCGGGCCTATGGCTACACCTTC. Its translation is CASSLTRAYGYTF.

This clonotype is hyperexpanded (1% or more) in the sample. The gene calls are TRBV12-3 or TRBV12-4 and TRBJ1-2; the D gene is possibly TRBD1 (5 bases). CDR3 length: 14 residues. Between the trimmed V and J ends, which lost 5 bases and 8 bases, there was a span of 18 bases. CDR3 bases: TGTGCCAGCAGTATACGGGACGGGCGAAGGGGCTACACCTTC. Translated, it gives CASSIRDGRRGYTF.

In this sample, this clonotype is large (0.1 to 1%). The J gene is TRBJ1-2, the V gene TRBV12-3 or TRBV12-4; unclear D gene. Trimming removed 2 bases at V and 14 bases at J, with 15 bases between. The CDR3 is 12 residues long. In nucleotides, the CDR3 is TGTGCCAGCAGTTTATCTCGAGCCAAGGTGACCTTC. This codes for CASSLSRAKVTF.

This clonotype is medium-sized (0.01 to 0.1%) by share. V and J are TRBV12-3 or TRBV12-4 and TRBJ1-2; no firm D call. The CDR3 runs to 14 residues. Trimming removed 5 bases from V and 6 bases from J, with 16 bases in between. CDR3 nucleotides: TGTGCCAGCAGTATTTCAGGACTGGGCCATGGCTACACCTTC. Translated, it gives CASSISGLGHGYTF.

With respect to this clonotype: With a much larger clone just one base away, this may be a read error. The V gene is TRBV12-3 or TRBV12-4, the J gene TRBJ1-2, with D uncertain. The CDR3 is 12 residues long. CDR3: CTSGLANYGYTF. DNA of the CDR3: TGTACCAGCGGTCTAGCTAACTATGGCTACACCTTC.

This clonotype ranks as medium-sized. J is TRBJ1-2 and V is TRBV12-3 or TRBV12-4; 8 nucleotides line up with TRBD1. The CDR3 covers 14 residues. Trimming at V came to 6 bases and at J to 2 bases, leaving 5 bases not matched to a gene. In DNA form, the CDR3 reads TGTGCCAGCAGGCGGGACAGGATCAACTATGGCTACACCTTC. Translating gives CASRRDRINYGYTF.

By share, this clonotype counts as hyperexpanded. This chain links TRBV12-3 or TRBV12-4 with TRBJ1-2; 8 positions match TRBD1. The CDR3 runs 15 residues. Unmatched junction bases numbered 7, after V lost 6 bases and J lost 1 base. DNA for the CDR3: TGTGCCAGCAGCCCCGGACAGGGCCGTAACTATGGCTACACCTTC. Translated: CASSPGQGRNYGYTF.

Points on this clonotype: Compared with germline, one end of the junction differs, possibly owing to a read error. The chain couples TRBV12-3 or TRBV12-4 to TRBJ1-2, with no clear D. This CDR3 has 12 residues. CDR3 sequence (DNA): TGTACCAGCAGTTTAGTCGGGAAGGGCTACACCTTC. This gives the protein CTSSLVGKGYTF.